The source of this TCR beta chain is a study of blood T cell repertoires in COVID-19. Whole-study context: Italy, Spain and the United States were the sources of the convalescent and acute COVID-19 samples. PBMCs, B-cell-depleted T cells, or T cells provided the cDNA or gDNA that made up the material.

Original processing methods: Estimation of nucleated cell counts relied on the amplification of reference gene primers. Repertoires were generated with immunoSEQ multiplex PCR, while TCRdb's copy carries only in-frame clones and drops some. The V and J calls and clone size come from that table; D and trimming were worked out from the DNA. This sample has around 220,000 clones, with about 88% found just once. V lost 8 bases and J lost 5, with 15 bases in between. The germline gives CDR1 MDHEN, CDR2 SYDVKM. The length of the CDR3 is 13 residues. The sample consisted of peripheral blood. The J gene is TRBJ2-5, the V gene TRBV28; maybe TRBD1 (6 bases). The sequence was obtained from a man in his forties with active or convalescent COVID-19. The CDR3 bases are TGTGCCAGCCGGGACACCCGATCGGAGACCCAGTACTTC. Translation gives CASRDTRSETQYF.